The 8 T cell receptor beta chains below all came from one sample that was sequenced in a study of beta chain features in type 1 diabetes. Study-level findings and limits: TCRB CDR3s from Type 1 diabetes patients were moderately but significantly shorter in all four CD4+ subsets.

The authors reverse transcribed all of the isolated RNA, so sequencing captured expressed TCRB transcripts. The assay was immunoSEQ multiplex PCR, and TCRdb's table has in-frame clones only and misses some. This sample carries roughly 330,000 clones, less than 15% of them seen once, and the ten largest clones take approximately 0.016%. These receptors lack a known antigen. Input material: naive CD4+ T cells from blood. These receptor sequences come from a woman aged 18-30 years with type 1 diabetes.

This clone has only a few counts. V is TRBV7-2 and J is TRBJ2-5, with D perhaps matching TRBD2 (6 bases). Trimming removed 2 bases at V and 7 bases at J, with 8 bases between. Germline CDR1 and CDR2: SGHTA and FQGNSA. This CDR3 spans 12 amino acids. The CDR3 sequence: CASSLMRGTQYF. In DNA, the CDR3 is TGTGCCAGCAGCTTAATGCGGGGGACCCAGTACTTC.

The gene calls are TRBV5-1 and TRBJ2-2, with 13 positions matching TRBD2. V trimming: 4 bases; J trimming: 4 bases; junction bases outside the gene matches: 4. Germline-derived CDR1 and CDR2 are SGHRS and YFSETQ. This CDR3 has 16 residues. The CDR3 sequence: CASSPGLAGTTGELFF. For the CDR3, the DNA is TGCGCCAGCAGCCCGGGACTAGCGGGAACCACCGGGGAGCTGTTTTTT.

The CDR3 protein is CASSPGTSGPLGAKNIQYF. In nucleotides, the CDR3 is TGTGCCAGCAGCCCCGGGACTAGCGGGCCGCTTGGGGCCAAAAACATTCAGTACTTC. V is TRBV11-2 and J is TRBJ2-4, with TRBD2 matching over 12 bases. This CDR3 region has 19 residues. V lost 5 bases to trimming and J lost 1 base; unmatched junction nucleotides: 12. CDR1 and CDR2 from the germline V gene are SGHAT and FQNNGV.

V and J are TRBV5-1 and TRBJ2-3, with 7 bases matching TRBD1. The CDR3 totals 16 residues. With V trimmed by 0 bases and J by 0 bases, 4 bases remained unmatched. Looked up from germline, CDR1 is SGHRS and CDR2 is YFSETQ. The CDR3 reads CASSLGTGASTDTQYF. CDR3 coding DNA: TGCGCCAGCAGCTTGGGTACAGGGGCCAGCACAGATACGCAGTATTTT.

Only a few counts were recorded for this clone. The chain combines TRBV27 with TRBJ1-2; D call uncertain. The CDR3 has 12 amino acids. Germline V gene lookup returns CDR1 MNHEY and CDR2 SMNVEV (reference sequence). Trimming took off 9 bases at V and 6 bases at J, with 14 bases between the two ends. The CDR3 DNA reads TGTGCCAGTCGCGGGTGGTCGGATGGCTACACCTTC. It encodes CASRGWSDGYTF.

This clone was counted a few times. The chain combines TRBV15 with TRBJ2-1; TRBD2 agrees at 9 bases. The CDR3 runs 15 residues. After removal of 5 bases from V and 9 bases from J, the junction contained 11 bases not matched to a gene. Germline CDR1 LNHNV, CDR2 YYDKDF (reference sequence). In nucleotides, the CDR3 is TGTGCCACCAGCCCTTTAGCGGGAGTGTCTGGTGAGCAGTTCTTC. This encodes CATSPLAGVSGEQFF.

CDR3 sequence: CASSPRLAFIPTQETQYF. In nucleotides, the CDR3 is TGTGCCAGCAGCCCGAGACTAGCCTTTATACCTACCCAAGAGACCCAGTACTTC. This chain connects TRBV7-7 to TRBJ2-5; 7 nucleotides line up with TRBD2. Per germline, CDR1 SSHAT and CDR2 FNYEAQ (reference sequence). The CDR3 is made up of 18 amino acids. V trimming: 5 bases; J trimming: 1 base; junction bases outside the gene matches: 16.

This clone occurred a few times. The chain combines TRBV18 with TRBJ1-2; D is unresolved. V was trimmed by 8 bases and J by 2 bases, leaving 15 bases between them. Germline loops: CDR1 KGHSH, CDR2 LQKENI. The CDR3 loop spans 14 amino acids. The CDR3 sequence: CASTSGRQNYGYTF. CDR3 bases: TGTGCCAGCACATCCGGCAGGCAAAACTATGGCTACACCTTC.